Each of the 28 T cell receptor beta chains below was sequenced from the same sample in a study of control samples from healthy donors and cancer patients. Sequencing used immunoSEQ multiplex PCR; TCRdb keeps in-frame clones, though not all of them. The sample holds approximately 86,000 clones, over 75% seen once. Sequenced material: blood. Receptors originate from a woman aged 40 to 50 in good health.

The V call is TRBV12-5, the J call TRBJ2-7; D possibly matches TRBD1 or TRBD2 (5 bases each). Trimming took off 4 bases at V and 6 bases at J, with 16 bases between the two ends. Per the germline V gene, CDR1 is LGHNT and CDR2 is FRNRAP. CDR3 size: 14 residues. CDR3 DNA sequence: TGTGCTAGTGGTTCCAGGGACCTGCACGGCGAGCAGTACTTC. This encodes CASGSRDLHGEQYF.

V is TRBV9 and J is TRBJ1-3, with D possibly TRBD1 on 6 matching bases. The CDR3 runs to 15 residues. CDR1 is SGDLS and CDR2 is YYNGEE in the germline V gene. V lost 4 bases to trimming and J lost 2 bases, with 13 bases between them. CDR3 region: CASSNGTRAGNTIYF. The CDR3 DNA reads TGTGCCAGCAGCAACGGGACAAGGGCTGGAAACACCATATATTTT.

The CDR3 region has the DNA TGCGCCAGCAGCTTCCGGACAGGGACCTATGGCTACACCTTC. This encodes CASSFRTGTYGYTF. This rearrangement joins TRBV5-1 to TRBJ1-2, with 8 bases aligning to TRBD1. The CDR3 length is 14 residues. Germline V gene sequence: CDR1 SGHRS, CDR2 YFSETQ. Trimming at V came to 2 bases and at J to 4 bases, leaving 4 bases not matched to a gene.

The chain couples TRBV5-6 to TRBJ1-2; no firm D call. CDR3 length: 13 residues. V was pared by 4 bases and J by 1 base, with 8 bases between. Per germline, CDR1 SGHDT and CDR2 YYEEEE. As DNA, the CDR3 is TGTGCCAGCAGCGATGGGAGTAACTATGGCTACACCTTC. As protein: CASSDGSNYGYTF.

This clone was observed a few times. The chain is built from TRBV4-3 and TRBJ1-5, with 8 nucleotides matching TRBD1. CDR3 size: 15 residues. V shed 4 bases, J shed 4 bases, and the junction held 6 bases outside the gene matches. Germline V gene sequence: CDR1 LGHNA, CDR2 YSLEER. CDR3 sequence: CASSRVQGDNQPQHF. Here the CDR3 DNA reads TGCGCCAGCAGCCGGGTACAGGGGGATAATCAGCCCCAGCATTTT.

The chain joins TRBV7-2 to TRBJ1-1, with D unclear. Germline-derived CDR1 and CDR2 are SGHTA and FQGNSA. The CDR3 length is 14 residues. Trimming pared 1 base from V and 5 bases from J, leaving 11 bases between. In nucleotides, the CDR3 is TGTGCCAGCAGCTTAGTTCCGGGTGAGACTGAAGCTTTCTTT. It specifies CASSLVPGETEAFF.

The chain joins TRBV5-1 to TRBJ2-2; possible D gene TRBD2, 6 bases. Trimming shortened V by 3 bases and J by 2 bases, and 11 bases separated the two germline ends. Germline loops: CDR1 SGHRS, CDR2 YFSETQ. CDR3 length: 15 residues. This CDR3 reads CASSSGLANTGELFF. The CDR3 coding sequence is TGCGCCAGCAGCTCGGGACTTGCTAACACCGGGGAGCTGTTTTTT.

This chain uses TRBV6-1 with TRBJ2-7; D could derive from TRBD1 or TRBD2 (5 bases each). The germline V and J ends were trimmed by 1 base and 3 bases, with 16 bases remaining between them. Germline-derived CDR1 and CDR2 are MNHNS and SASEGT. The length of the CDR3 is 16 residues. This CDR3 is CASSEELGETDYEQYF. CDR3 nucleotides: TGTGCCAGCAGTGAAGAATTGGGAGAGACAGACTACGAGCAGTACTTC.

The V gene is TRBV19, the J gene TRBJ2-3; 11 nucleotides line up with TRBD1. The trim removed 4 bases at V and 1 base at J, leaving 1 base unmatched. The CDR3 length is 15 residues. From germline, CDR1 is LNHDA and CDR2 SQIVND (reference sequence). The CDR3 here is CASSTDRGRTDTQYF. CDR3 nucleotide sequence: TGTGCCAGTAGTACGGACAGGGGGCGCACAGATACGCAGTATTTT.

The rearrangement links TRBV15 to TRBJ1-2; 12 nucleotides line up with TRBD1. The V gene's germline CDR1 is LNHNV and CDR2 YYDKDF (reference sequence). The CDR3 is made up of 16 amino acids. The J segment lost 7 bases and the V segment lost 0 bases, leaving 6 bases of the junction unmatched. CDR3 sequence reads: CATSRDYGTGGPGYTF. The CDR3 coding sequence is TGTGCCACCAGCAGAGATTACGGGACAGGGGGCCCTGGCTACACCTTC.

The V gene is TRBV2, the J gene TRBJ2-1; TRBD1 aligns across 7 bases. This CDR3 region has 13 residues. After removal of 5 bases from V and 6 bases from J, the junction contained 4 bases not matched to a gene. Germline V gives CDR1 SNHLY, CDR2 FYNNEI. The CDR3 sequence is CASSRGTANEQFF. DNA of the CDR3: TGTGCCAGCAGTAGAGGGACAGCCAATGAGCAGTTCTTC.

The chain couples TRBV19 to TRBJ2-3, with D possibly being TRBD1 (6 bases). The germline V gene has CDR1 LNHDA and CDR2 SQIVND (reference sequence). Trimming took off 7 bases at V and 4 bases at J, with 15 bases between the two ends. The CDR3 has 14 amino acids. The CDR3 DNA sequence: TGTGCCAGTAAGTCGGGGCCAGGGGCAGATACGCAGTATTTT. As protein: CASKSGPGADTQYF.

This chain joins TRBV6-1 and TRBJ2-1; 13 nucleotides agree with TRBD2. With V trimmed by 2 bases and J by 9 bases, 4 bases remained unmatched. The CDR3 sequence is 15 residues long. Germline V gene data show CDR1 as MNHNS and CDR2 as SASEGT. The CDR3 reads CASSETSGGAGEQFF. In DNA, the CDR3 is TGTGCCAGCAGTGAAACTAGCGGGGGGGCCGGTGAGCAGTTCTTC.

The rearrangement links TRBV12-3 or TRBV12-4 to TRBJ1-1; D gene unclear. The CDR3 length is 12 residues. The V end was cut by 2 bases, the J end by 0 bases, with 1 base between. CDR3 loop: CASSLLNTEAFF. The CDR3 DNA reads TGTGCCAGCAGTTTATTGAACACTGAAGCTTTCTTT.

The gene calls are TRBV30 and TRBJ2-2, with unresolved D. Germline V gene lookup returns CDR1 GTSNPN and CDR2 SVGIG (reference sequence). The V and J ends lost 4 bases and 1 base respectively, with 7 bases between them. The CDR3 is made up of 13 amino acids. The CDR3 DNA sequence: TGTGCCTGGATTGTACGGAACACCGGGGAGCTGTTTTTT. This sequence encodes CAWIVRNTGELFF.

This clone occurred a few times. The chain combines TRBV11-3 with TRBJ2-1; no definite D call. The length of the CDR3 is 12 residues. V lost 1 base, J lost 8 bases, and 6 bases lay in between. Germline V lookup: CDR1 SGHNT, CDR2 YENEEA. CDR3 in amino acids: CASSLGADEQFF. CDR3 DNA sequence: TGTGCCAGCAGCTTAGGCGCGGATGAGCAGTTCTTC. Filled out from reference TRBV11-3 and TRBJ2-1, the complete variable domain reads EAGVVQSPRYKIIEKKQPVAFWCNPISGHNTLYWYLQNLGQGPELLIRYENEEAVDDSQLPKDRFSAERLKGVDSTLKIQPAELGDSAVYLCASSLGADEQFFGPGTRLTVL.

V usage is TRBV5-4 and J usage is TRBJ1-2; possibly TRBD1 for D (5 bases). Trimming cost V 6 bases and J 4 bases, with 13 bases left between them. Germline CDR1 and CDR2: SGHNT and YYREEE (reference sequence). The CDR3 totals 13 residues. The CDR3 is CASNTWGSYGYTF. CDR3 nucleotide sequence: TGTGCCAGCAATACCTGGGGCAGCTATGGCTACACCTTC.

The V call is TRBV5-1, the J call TRBJ1-2, with D tentatively TRBD1 (5 bases). Trimming stripped 3 bases from V and 4 bases from J, with 13 bases between. This CDR3 contains 14 residues. The germline CDR1 and CDR2 sequences are SGHRS and YFSETQ. Here the CDR3 reads CASSSPGFAYGYTF. DNA for the CDR3: TGCGCCAGCAGCTCGCCAGGGTTCGCCTATGGCTACACCTTC.

There are a few counts of this clone. V usage is TRBV3-1 (or the pseudogene TRBV3-2) and J usage is TRBJ1-2; tentative D call: TRBD1 (5 bases). Trimming took 3 bases from V and 3 from J, leaving 11 bases between them. This CDR3 spans 14 amino acids. Germline V gene data show CDR1 as LGHDT and CDR2 as YNNKEL (reference sequence). The CDR3 is CASSQATGDYGYTF. The DNA of the CDR3 is TGTGCCAGCAGCCAGGCAACAGGAGACTATGGCTACACCTTC.

V gene TRBV5-6 combines with J gene TRBJ1-6, with a possible D match to TRBD1 (5 bases). This CDR3 region has 14 residues. V dropped 2 bases and J dropped 6 bases, with 9 bases sitting between them. CDR1 and CDR2 from the germline V gene are SGHDT and YYEEEE. CDR3 loop: CASSFQGSNSPLHF. In DNA form, the CDR3 reads TGTGCCAGCAGCTTTCAGGGCTCTAATTCACCCCTCCACTTT.

This clone showed up just once. This chain links TRBV3-1 (or the pseudogene TRBV3-2) with TRBJ2-1; TRBD2 matches 12 bases. V shed 2 bases, J shed 7 bases, and the junction held 6 bases outside the gene matches. The germline gives CDR1 LGHDT, CDR2 YNNKEL (reference sequence). The CDR3 covers 16 residues. Here the CDR3 DNA reads TGTGCCAGCAGCCAATATTTGACTAGCGGGGGAAATGAGCAGTTCTTC. Its protein product is CASSQYLTSGGNEQFF.

V and J are TRBV11-3 and TRBJ2-7; no reliable D call. The CDR3 runs to 14 residues. Trimming cost V 5 bases and J 2 bases, with 13 bases left between them. In germline, CDR1 is SGHNT, CDR2 YENEEA. The CDR3 loop reads CASSPWARTYEQYF. The CDR3 DNA follows: TGTGCCAGCAGCCCCTGGGCCCGGACCTACGAGCAGTACTTC.

This rearrangement joins TRBV14 to TRBJ2-2, with D perhaps being TRBD1 or TRBD2 (5 bases each). V was trimmed by 3 bases and J by 5 bases, leaving 13 bases between them. Germline CDR1 SGHDN, CDR2 FVKESK. This CDR3 is 15 amino acids long. The CDR3 DNA reads TGTGCCAGCAGCCATCGACGGGGACGGACCGGGGAGCTGTTTTTT. This codes for CASSHRRGRTGELFF.

The gene calls are TRBV7-3 and TRBJ2-3, with TRBD2 matching 9 bases. J lost 2 bases, V lost 5 bases, and 2 bases had no gene match. Germline values: CDR1 SGHTA, CDR2 FQGTGA. This CDR3 comprises 14 residues. The CDR3 DNA is TGTGCCAGCAGCCCGGGACTAGCCACAGATACGCAGTATTTT. Translating it yields CASSPGLATDTQYF.

The chain recombines TRBV7-2 with TRBJ1-3; D gene unclear. CDR3 size: 17 residues. Trimming took off 5 bases at V and 0 bases at J, with 17 bases between the two ends. Germline assignment: CDR1 SGHTA and CDR2 FQGNSA. The CDR3 DNA reads as TGTGCCAGCAGCCCCCAGAGCGGGCCAACCTCTGGAAACACCATATATTTT. It translates to CASSPQSGPTSGNTIYF.

The chain couples TRBV30 to TRBJ2-3; D gene ambiguous. The V end was cut by 0 bases, the J end by 8 bases, with 15 bases between. Germline CDR1 is GTSNPN and CDR2 is SVGIG (reference sequence). The CDR3 runs 14 residues. The CDR3 spells CAWSVPQARSTQYF. CDR3 DNA sequence: TGTGCCTGGAGTGTACCACAAGCCAGATCTACGCAGTATTTT.

The chain combines TRBV15 with TRBJ2-5; the match to TRBD2 covers 9 bases. V dropped 1 base and J dropped 4; count of bases not matched to a gene: 7. The CDR3 contains 16 residues. Germline V lookup: CDR1 LNHNV, CDR2 YYDKDF (reference sequence). The CDR3 protein is CATSRGRSGGLETQYF. The CDR3 DNA is TGTGCCACCAGCAGAGGCCGTAGCGGGGGTCTAGAGACCCAGTACTTC.

This chain joins TRBV2 and TRBJ1-2; 8 positions match TRBD1. The CDR3 loop spans 12 amino acids. Germline V gene data show CDR1 as SNHLY and CDR2 as FYNNEI. The V and J ends lost 4 bases and 8 bases, in that order; junction bases with no gene match: 3. Here the CDR3 reads CASSGAGGGYTF. CDR3 sequence (DNA): TGTGCCAGCAGTGGGGCAGGGGGCGGCTACACCTTC. The whole variable domain, remainder taken from reference TRBV2 and TRBJ1-2, is EPEVTQTPSHQVTQMGQEVILRCVPISNHLYFYWYRQILGQKVEFLVSFYNNEISEKSEIFDDQFSVERPDGSNFTLKIRSTKLEDSAMYFCASSGAGGGYTFGSGTRLTVV.